Listed here are 5 T cell receptor beta chains from one sample, sequenced in a study of cytomegalovirus exposure and HLA in healthy donors. The study ran its PCR with 60 Vbeta and 13 Jbeta primers. Produced via immunoSEQ multiplex PCR; TCRdb's table is partial and in-frame only. The data contain some 160,000 clones, roughly four fifths of them seen just once; the ten biggest clones take up roughly 3.4%. Specimen: PBMCs. The receptors here all came from a male donor in good health and CMV-seronegative.

V is TRBV27 and J is TRBJ2-7; 7 nucleotides line up with TRBD2. The junction had 8 bases not matched to a gene; V was cut back by 2 bases and J by 4 bases. CDR3 length equals 15 residues. The germline CDR1 and CDR2 sequences are MNHEY and SMNVEV (reference sequence). Written as DNA, the CDR3 is TGTGCCAGCAGTTTAAGGGAGGGGCCGGCATACGAGCAGTACTTC. This sequence encodes CASSLREGPAYEQYF.

The CDR3 sequence: CASRDTGLAGADTQYF. Written as DNA, the CDR3 is TGTGCCAGCAGGGATACGGGACTAGCGGGAGCAGATACGCAGTATTTT. This chain joins TRBV27 and TRBJ2-3; 14 bases match TRBD2. The CDR3 runs 16 residues. CDR1 and CDR2 (germline): MNHEY, SMNVEV (reference sequence). J gave up 4 bases and V 6 bases, and 6 bases lay outside the gene matches.

The rearrangement links TRBV25-1 to TRBJ2-7, with TRBD2 identical over 11 bases. The V and J ends lost 5 bases and 3 bases, in that order; junction bases with no gene match: 6. Germline CDR1 reads MGHDK; CDR2 reads SYGVNS. This CDR3 contains 15 residues. DNA of the CDR3: TGTGCCAGCAGTTTCGGACTAGCGGGCCGCTACGAGCAGTACTTC. It specifies CASSFGLAGRYEQYF.

The gene calls are TRBV7-8 and TRBJ2-5; D remains ambiguous. This CDR3 has 13 residues. Between the trimmed V and J ends, which lost 1 base and 4 bases, there was a span of 7 bases. The germline gives CDR1 SGHVS, CDR2 FQNEAQ. For the CDR3, the DNA is TGTGCCAGCAGCTTAGTTGCGCTAGAGACCCAGTACTTC. It codes for CASSLVALETQYF.

The chain uses TRBV5-1 and TRBJ2-7, with TRBD2 identical over 7 bases. V was clipped by 2 bases and J by 2 bases; unmatched bases: 13. The CDR3 loop spans 17 amino acids. CDR1 is SGHRS and CDR2 is YFSETQ in the germline V gene. The CDR3 sequence is CASSLAFLGGIPYEQYF. The CDR3 bases are TGCGCCAGCAGCTTAGCTTTTTTGGGGGGGATTCCCTACGAGCAGTACTTC.